Following are 22 T cell receptor beta chains from one sample sequenced in a study of Ad26.COV2.S vaccination and SARS-CoV-2 variants. The sample's treatment: about 20 received Ad26.COV2.S at low or high dose, single or two shots; roughly five received placebo; per-sample allocation not given. Vaccine and placebo recipients were sampled on day 63 after the first injection. Method: immunoSEQ multiplex PCR; TCRdb's copy keeps in-frame clones and lacks some. The sample comprises around 250,000 clones, approximately 90% of which are singletons, and just under 3% rests with the top ten. This material consisted of peripheral blood, taken in a trial of Ad26.COV2.S vaccine versus placebo. The receptors come from a person aged 18 to 59 who received the Ad26.COV2.S COVID-19 vaccine or a placebo.

DNA for the CDR3: TGTGCCAGCTCACCGCGGACAGGGAATAAGGCCGGGGAGCTGTTTTTT. Protein: CASSPRTGNKAGELFF. The chain is built from TRBV18 and TRBJ2-2; 8 nucleotides line up with TRBD1. With 3 bases clipped from V and 6 bases from J, the junction kept 9 bases outside the gene matches. The CDR3 consists of 16 residues. Per germline, CDR1 KGHSH and CDR2 LQKENI. The whole variable domain, filled in from reference TRBV18 and TRBJ2-2, reads NAGVMQNPRHLVRRRGQEARLRCSPMKGHSHVYWYRQLPEEGLKFMVYLQKENIIDESGMPKERFSAEFPKEGPSILRIQQVVRGDSAAYFCASSPRTGNKAGELFFGEGSRLTVL.

V gene TRBV30 combines with J gene TRBJ1-2; D is uncertain. CDR3 length: 13 residues. CDR1 and CDR2 (germline): GTSNPN, SVGIG (reference sequence). V was cut by 2 bases and J by 8 bases, with 15 bases left in between. CDR3 sequence (DNA): TGTGCCTGGAGTAACCGGTGGTTGGGGGGCTACACCTTC. The encoded protein is CAWSNRWLGGYTF.

The genes are TRBV5-4 and TRBJ2-3; 10 positions match TRBD1. The CDR3 extends over 15 amino acids. V shed 4 bases and J 1 base; nucleotides not matched to a gene: 3. CDR1 is SGHNT and CDR2 is YYREEE in the germline V gene (reference sequence). The CDR3 spells CASSPGTGGTDTQYF. The CDR3 DNA reads as TGTGCCAGCAGCCCCGGGACAGGGGGCACAGATACGCAGTATTTT.

This clone was seen once. The V call is TRBV7-3, the J call TRBJ2-2; TRBD1 is a possible D gene (5 bases). Germline V gene sequence: CDR1 SGHTA, CDR2 FQGTGA. The CDR3 consists of 14 residues. V was trimmed by 1 base and J by 7 bases, leaving 10 bases between them. The CDR3 DNA follows: TGTGCCAGCAGCTTAAACAGGCCGAGCGGGGAGCTGTTTTTT. Translation gives CASSLNRPSGELFF.

The rearrangement joins TRBV4-1 to TRBJ2-3; no definite D call. Trimming cost V 0 bases and J 2 bases, with 3 bases left between them. Germline-derived CDR1 and CDR2 are MGHRA and YSYEKL. CDR3 length: 13 residues. CDR3 coding DNA: TGCGCCAGCAGCCAAGATGCCACAGATACGCAGTATTTT. This sequence encodes CASSQDATDTQYF.

V is TRBV6-4 and J is TRBJ2-2, with D possibly TRBD2 on 5 matching bases. In germline, CDR1 is MRHNA, CDR2 SNTAGT. Trimming removed 8 bases from V and 5 bases from J, with 15 bases in between. This CDR3 has 14 residues. The CDR3 region has the DNA TGTGCCAGCTCGAGGGAAGATGGGACCGGGGAGCTGTTTTTT. It translates to CASSREDGTGELFF.

CDR3 loop: CASSLEAGQGMFF. Written as DNA, the CDR3 is TGCGCCAGCAGCTTGGAAGCGGGACAGGGTATGTTTTTT. The chain links TRBV5-1 to TRBJ1-4, with TRBD1 matching over 9 bases. From germline, CDR1 is SGHRS and CDR2 YFSETQ. The junction had 6 bases not matched to a gene; V was cut back by 0 bases and J by 15 bases. This CDR3 has 13 amino acids.

The chain carries TRBV5-1 and TRBJ2-7, with D maybe TRBD2 (7 bases). The CDR3 extends over 17 amino acids. The V end was cut by 0 bases, the J end by 0 bases, with 16 bases between. Germline V lookup: CDR1 SGHRS, CDR2 YFSETQ. In DNA form, the CDR3 reads TGCGCCAGCAGCTTGGCAGGGGAGGGCCCCCGCTCCTACGAGCAGTACTTC. Protein sequence: CASSLAGEGPRSYEQYF.

This clone was detected only a few times. The chain carries TRBV19 and TRBJ1-3; D gene unclear. V dropped 6 bases and J dropped 0 bases, with 9 bases sitting between them. The CDR3 totals 14 residues. Germline V gene data show CDR1 as LNHDA and CDR2 as SQIVND (reference sequence). The CDR3 sequence is CASRTPSSGNTIYF. The CDR3 DNA follows: TGTGCCAGTAGGACCCCTAGCTCTGGAAACACCATATATTTT.

The rearrangement links TRBV7-4 to TRBJ1-1; 11 bases are shared with TRBD1. CDR3 length equals 16 residues. Germline values: CDR1 SGHVT, CDR2 SQSDAQ. The trim removed 4 bases at V and 4 bases at J, leaving 8 bases unmatched. The CDR3: CASSSRDRGLGTEAFF. CDR3 in DNA: TGTGCCAGCAGCTCCCGGGACAGGGGGTTGGGCACTGAAGCTTTCTTT. The entire variable domain, with the rest obtained from reference TRBV7-4 and TRBJ1-1, is as follows: GAGVSQSPRYKVAKRGRDVALRCDSISGHVTLYWYRQTLGQGSEVLTYSQSDAQRDKSGRPSGRFSAERPERSVSTLKIQRTEQGDSAVYLCASSSRDRGLGTEAFFGQGTRLTVV.

The gene calls are TRBV11-3 and TRBJ2-2, with D perhaps matching TRBD1 (6 bases). V lost 5 bases and J lost 3, with 13 bases in between. The V gene's germline CDR1 is SGHNT and CDR2 YENEEA. The length of the CDR3 is 15 residues. The CDR3 DNA sequence: TGTGCCAGCAGCCCCAGGGACACCGACACCGGGGAGCTGTTTTTT. Residues: CASSPRDTDTGELFF.

This chain connects TRBV11-2 to TRBJ2-7; D remains unclear. V was cut by 5 bases and J by 0 bases, with 14 bases left in between. The germline CDR1 and CDR2 sequences are SGHAT and FQNNGV. This CDR3 is 15 amino acids long. The CDR3 reads CASSLPVISSYEQYF. CDR3 nucleotides: TGTGCCAGCAGCCTGCCCGTGATCTCCTCCTACGAGCAGTACTTC.

In its sample, this clone was seen a few times. The CDR3 region has the DNA TGCGCCAGCAGCCAAACCAGAACACATAACTATGGCTACACCTTC. It encodes CASSQTRTHNYGYTF. The chain joins TRBV4-1 to TRBJ1-2; D ambiguous. Trimming stripped 2 bases from V and 1 base from J, with 11 bases between. The CDR3 extends over 15 amino acids. Germline V gene data show CDR1 as MGHRA and CDR2 as YSYEKL.

J is TRBJ2-7 and V is TRBV24-1, with 9 bases lining up with TRBD1. Germline values: CDR1 KGHDR, CDR2 SFDVKD. Trimming at V came to 2 bases and at J to 7 bases, leaving 8 bases not matched to a gene. This CDR3 comprises 15 residues. The CDR3: CATSDSRDRVNEQYF. The CDR3 nucleotides read TGTGCCACCAGTGATTCCCGGGACAGGGTGAATGAGCAGTACTTC.

J is TRBJ2-3 and V is TRBV5-1; no clear D. Trimming removed 6 bases at V and 0 bases at J, with 11 bases between. The CDR3 has 14 residues. CDR1 and CDR2 from the germline V gene are SGHRS and YFSETQ. Here the CDR3 DNA reads TGCGCCAGCATGTTGGCAGAGAGCACAGATACGCAGTATTTT. Amino acid sequence: CASMLAESTDTQYF.

This clone was counted a few times. The J gene is TRBJ1-1, the V gene TRBV29-1; no firm D call. Germline CDR1 and CDR2: SQVTM and ANQGSEA. The germline V and J ends were trimmed by 2 bases and 0 bases, with 7 bases remaining between them. CDR3 size: 13 residues. CDR3 residues: CSVEQSMNTEAFF. In DNA form, the CDR3 reads TGCAGCGTTGAACAGTCTATGAACACTGAAGCTTTCTTT.

The chain is built from TRBV5-1 and TRBJ2-1, with D perhaps given as TRBD1 or TRBD2 (5 bases each). V was pared by 2 bases and J by 8 bases, with 14 bases between. This CDR3 has 14 amino acids. Germline lookup yields CDR1 SGHRS and CDR2 YFSETQ. The CDR3 sequence is CASSFYGGSDEQFF. CDR3 in DNA: TGCGCCAGCAGCTTCTATGGGGGTAGTGATGAGCAGTTCTTC. The whole variable domain, remainder taken from reference TRBV5-1 and TRBJ2-1, is KAGVTQTPRYLIKTRGQQVTLSCSPISGHRSVSWYQQTPGQGLQFLFEYFSETQRNKGNFPGRFSGRQFSNSRSEMNVSTLELGDSALYLCASSFYGGSDEQFFGPGTRLTVL.

J is TRBJ2-7 and V is TRBV7-2; tentatively, D is TRBD1 or TRBD2 (5 bases each). Germline values: CDR1 SGHTA, CDR2 FQGNSA. V shed 4 bases and J shed 0 bases, with 13 bases lying between them. The CDR3 contains 15 residues. CDR3 nucleotide sequence: TGTGCCAGCAGCTCGGGACCTCTTAGCTCCTACGAGCAGTACTTC. It codes for CASSSGPLSSYEQYF.

A word on this clone: Germline and junction disagree at one end, which may indicate a read error. This rearrangement joins TRBV7-9 to TRBJ2-5; D not certain. Germline lookup yields CDR1 SEHNR and CDR2 FQNEAQ (reference sequence). This CDR3 spans 11 amino acids. The CDR3 coding sequence is TGTGCCAGCAGCTTAGGCCCAAAGTCCCACTTC. Translation gives CASSLGPKSHF.

The chain couples TRBV7-2 to TRBJ2-7; 7 bases line up with TRBD2. The CDR3 is 14 residues long. The V segment lost 4 bases and the J segment 0 bases; nucleotides outside the gene matches: 3. Germline loops: CDR1 SGHTA, CDR2 FQGNSA. The CDR3: CASSYLAVSYEQYF. CDR3 in DNA: TGTGCCAGCAGCTATCTAGCGGTCTCCTACGAGCAGTACTTC.

The CDR3 loop is CASSIRAGQAPGSNQPQHF. CDR3 coding DNA: TGTGCCAGTAGTATAAGGGCGGGACAGGCTCCCGGTAGCAATCAGCCCCAGCATTTT. The V gene is TRBV19, the J gene TRBJ1-5; 8 nucleotides agree with TRBD1. This CDR3 comprises 19 residues. Germline lookup yields CDR1 LNHDA and CDR2 SQIVND (reference sequence). After removal of 2 bases from V and 0 bases from J, the junction contained 12 bases not matched to a gene.

The sample holds one count of this clone. The chain employs TRBV5-8 and TRBJ1-3, with D perhaps matching TRBD1 (6 bases). The length of the CDR3 is 14 residues. With 6 bases removed from V and 2 bases from J, the gap between germline ends came to 12 bases. Germline CDR1 is SGHTS and CDR2 is YDEGEE. The CDR3 region has the DNA TGTGCCAGCATACTAGGGGGGACTGGAAACACCATATATTTT. Protein sequence: CASILGGTGNTIYF.